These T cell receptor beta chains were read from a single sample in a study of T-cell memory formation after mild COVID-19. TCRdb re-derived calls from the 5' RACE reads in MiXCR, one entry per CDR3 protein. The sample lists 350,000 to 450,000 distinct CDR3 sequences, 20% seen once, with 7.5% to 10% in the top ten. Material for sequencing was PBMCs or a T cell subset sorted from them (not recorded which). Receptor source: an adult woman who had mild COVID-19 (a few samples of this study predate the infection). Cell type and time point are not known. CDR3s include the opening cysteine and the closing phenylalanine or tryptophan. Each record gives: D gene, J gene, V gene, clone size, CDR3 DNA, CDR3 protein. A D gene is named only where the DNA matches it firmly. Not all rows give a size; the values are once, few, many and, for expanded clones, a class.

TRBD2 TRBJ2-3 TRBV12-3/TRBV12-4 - TGTGCCAGCGACCCCCGGACTAGCGGGTACACAGATACGCAGTATTTT CASDPRTSGYTDTQYF
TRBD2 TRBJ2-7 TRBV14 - TGTGCCAGCAGCCCGAACGGGCTAGCGGGAGCCCGATACTACGAGCAGTACTTC CASSPNGLAGARYYEQYF
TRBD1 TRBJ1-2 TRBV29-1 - TGCAGCGTTGAATTGCCGGGACAGTCTAACTATGGCTACACCTTC CSVELPGQSNYGYTF
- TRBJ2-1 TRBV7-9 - TGTGCCAGCAGCTTAGACCAGACGCTGGTGGGTTCCTACAATGAGCAGTTCTTC CASSLDQTLVGSYNEQFF
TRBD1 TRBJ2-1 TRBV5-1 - TGCGCCAGCAGCTTGGACGGGACAGGGGACAATGAGCAGTTCTTC CASSLDGTGDNEQFF
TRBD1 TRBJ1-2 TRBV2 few TGTGCCAGCAGTACGACAGGGTCCAACTATGGCTACACCTTC CASSTTGSNYGYTF
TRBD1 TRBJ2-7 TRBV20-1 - TGCAGTGCTGATGTGCGGACAGGGGGCTGGCAGTACTTC CSADVRTGGWQYF
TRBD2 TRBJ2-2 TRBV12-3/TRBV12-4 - TGTGCCAGCAGGTGGAGTACTAGCGGTTACACCGGGGAGCTGTTTTTT CASRWSTSGYTGELFF
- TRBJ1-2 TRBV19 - TGTGCCAGTAGTATAGATGAACGGGCAGCACAATACTATGGCTACACCTTC CASSIDERAAQYYGYTF
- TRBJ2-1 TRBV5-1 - TGCGCCAGCAGCTGGGGGGCGGGAAACACCAATGAGCAGTTCTTC CASSWGAGNTNEQFF
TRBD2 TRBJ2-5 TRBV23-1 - TGCGCCAGCAGTCACCAGACTAGCGGGGGTGAGACCCAGTACTTC CASSHQTSGGETQYF
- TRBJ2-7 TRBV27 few TGTGCCAGCAGTTTAAACGACCTCTTCGGGGAGCAGTACTTC CASSLNDLFGEQYF
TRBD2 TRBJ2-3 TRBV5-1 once TGCGCCAGCAGCTTGGGCGGGAGGGCCACCCAAGATACGCAGTATTTT CASSLGGRATQDTQYF
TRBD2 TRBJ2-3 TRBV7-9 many TGTGCCAGCAGCTTACCTAGCGGGAGTACAGATACGCAGTATTTT CASSLPSGSTDTQYF
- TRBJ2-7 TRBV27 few TGTGCCAGCAGAGGGGTGTTGGGGATCCCCTACGAGCAGTACTTC CASRGVLGIPYEQYF
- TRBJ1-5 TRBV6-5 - TGTGCCAGCAGTTCTCTCGGCAGGGGACCCAATCAGCCCCAGCATTTT CASSSLGRGPNQPQHF
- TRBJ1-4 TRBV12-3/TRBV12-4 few TGTGCCAGCAGTTTCGCAGGGGTTACTGAAAAACTGTTTTTT CASSFAGVTEKLFF
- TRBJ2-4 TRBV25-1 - TGTGCCAGCAGTAACGGGGGAGCCAAAAACATTCAGTACTTC CASSNGGAKNIQYF
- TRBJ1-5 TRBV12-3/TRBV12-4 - TGTGCCAGCAGTTCCGACAATAGAAATCAGCCCCAGCATTTT CASSSDNRNQPQHF
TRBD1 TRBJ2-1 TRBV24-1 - TGTGCCACCAGTGATACCGACAGGGATTGGAATGAGCAGTTCTTC CATSDTDRDWNEQFF